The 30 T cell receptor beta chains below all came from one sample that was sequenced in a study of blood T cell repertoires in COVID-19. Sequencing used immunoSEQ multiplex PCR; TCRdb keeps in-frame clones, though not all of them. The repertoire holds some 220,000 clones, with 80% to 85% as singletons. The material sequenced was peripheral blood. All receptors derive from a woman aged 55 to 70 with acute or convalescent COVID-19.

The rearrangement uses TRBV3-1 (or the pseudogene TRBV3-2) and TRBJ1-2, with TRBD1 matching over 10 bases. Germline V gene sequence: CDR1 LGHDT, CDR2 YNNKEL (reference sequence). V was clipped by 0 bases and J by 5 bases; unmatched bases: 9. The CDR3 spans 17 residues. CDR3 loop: CASSQDLGDRGRYGYTF. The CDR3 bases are TGTGCCAGCAGCCAAGATCTAGGGGACAGGGGACGATATGGCTACACCTTC.

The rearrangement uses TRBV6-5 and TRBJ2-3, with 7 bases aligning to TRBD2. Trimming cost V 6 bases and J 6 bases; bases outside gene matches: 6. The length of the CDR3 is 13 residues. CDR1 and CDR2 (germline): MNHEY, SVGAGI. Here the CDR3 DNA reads TGTGCCAGCAGGTGGGACGGGGGGGATACGCAGTATTTT. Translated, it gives CASRWDGGDTQYF.

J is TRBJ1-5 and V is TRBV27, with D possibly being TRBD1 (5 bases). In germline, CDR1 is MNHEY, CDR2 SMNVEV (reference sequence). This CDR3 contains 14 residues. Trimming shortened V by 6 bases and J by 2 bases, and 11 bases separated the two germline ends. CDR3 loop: CASRPQGGNQPQHF. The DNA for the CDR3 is TGTGCCAGCAGACCGCAGGGCGGCAATCAGCCCCAGCATTTT.

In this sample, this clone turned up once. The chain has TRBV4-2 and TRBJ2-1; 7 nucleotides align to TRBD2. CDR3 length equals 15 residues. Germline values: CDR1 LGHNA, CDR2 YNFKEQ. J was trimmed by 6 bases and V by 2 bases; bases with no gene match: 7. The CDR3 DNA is TGTGCCAGCAGCCAACTGGCGGGGGAGATCAATGAGCAGTTCTTC. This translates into CASSQLAGEINEQFF.

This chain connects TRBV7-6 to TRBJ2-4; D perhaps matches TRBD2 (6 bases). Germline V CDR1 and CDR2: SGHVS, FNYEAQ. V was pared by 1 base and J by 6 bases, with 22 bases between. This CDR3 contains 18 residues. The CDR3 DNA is TGTGCCAGCAGCTTAGGGGGGGTTTTGGATACGTCTAGAAACATTCAGTACTTC. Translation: CASSLGGVLDTSRNIQYF.

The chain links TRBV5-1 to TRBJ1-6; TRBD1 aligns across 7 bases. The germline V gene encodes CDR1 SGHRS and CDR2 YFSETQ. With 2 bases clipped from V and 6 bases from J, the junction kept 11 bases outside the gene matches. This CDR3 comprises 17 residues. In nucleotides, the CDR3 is TGCGCCAGCAGCTTCTCACCCGGACAGGAGATTAATTCACCCCTCCACTTT. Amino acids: CASSFSPGQEINSPLHF.

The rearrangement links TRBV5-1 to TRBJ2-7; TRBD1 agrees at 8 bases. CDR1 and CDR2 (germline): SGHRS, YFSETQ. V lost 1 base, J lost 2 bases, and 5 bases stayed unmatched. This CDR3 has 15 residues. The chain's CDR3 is CASSLTGGRTYEQYF. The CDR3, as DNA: TGCGCCAGCAGCTTGACAGGGGGAAGGACCTACGAGCAGTACTTC.

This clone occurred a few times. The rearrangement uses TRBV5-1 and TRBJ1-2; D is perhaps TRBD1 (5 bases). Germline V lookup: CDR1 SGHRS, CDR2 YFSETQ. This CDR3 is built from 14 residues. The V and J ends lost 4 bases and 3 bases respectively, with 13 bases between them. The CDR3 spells CASSPHGGDYGYTF. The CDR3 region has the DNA TGCGCCAGCAGCCCCCACGGGGGGGACTATGGCTACACCTTC.

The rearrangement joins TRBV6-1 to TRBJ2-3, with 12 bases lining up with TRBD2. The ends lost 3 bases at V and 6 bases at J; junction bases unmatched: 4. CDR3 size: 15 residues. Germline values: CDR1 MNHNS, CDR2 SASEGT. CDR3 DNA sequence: TGTGCCAGCAGTGACCTAGGGACTAGCGGGGATACGCAGTATTTT. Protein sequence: CASSDLGTSGDTQYF.

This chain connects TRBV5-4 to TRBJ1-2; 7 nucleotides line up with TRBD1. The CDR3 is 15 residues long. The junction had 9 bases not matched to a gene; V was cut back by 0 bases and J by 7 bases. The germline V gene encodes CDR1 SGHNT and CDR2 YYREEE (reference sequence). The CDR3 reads CASSLDRGRTGGYTF. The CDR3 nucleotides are TGTGCCAGCAGCTTGGATAGGGGGCGCACAGGTGGCTACACCTTC.

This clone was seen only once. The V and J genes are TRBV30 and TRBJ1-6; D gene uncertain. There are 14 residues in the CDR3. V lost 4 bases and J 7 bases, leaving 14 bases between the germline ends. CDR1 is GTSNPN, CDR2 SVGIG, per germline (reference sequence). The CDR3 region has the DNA TGTGCCTGGAATCTGGCAGTAAACAATTCACCCCTCCACTTT. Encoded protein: CAWNLAVNNSPLHF.

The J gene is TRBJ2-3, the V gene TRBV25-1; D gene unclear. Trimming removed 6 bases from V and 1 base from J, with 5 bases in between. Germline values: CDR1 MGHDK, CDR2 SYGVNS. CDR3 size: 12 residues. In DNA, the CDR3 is TGTGCCAGCAGACGGGGCACAGATACGCAGTATTTT. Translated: CASRRGTDTQYF.

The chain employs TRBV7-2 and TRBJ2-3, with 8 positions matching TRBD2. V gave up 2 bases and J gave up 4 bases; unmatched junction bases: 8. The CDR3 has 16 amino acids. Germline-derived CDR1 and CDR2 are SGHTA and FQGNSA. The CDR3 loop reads CASSLFGGGFSDTQYF. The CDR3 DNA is TGTGCCAGCAGCTTATTCGGCGGGGGGTTCTCAGATACGCAGTATTTT.

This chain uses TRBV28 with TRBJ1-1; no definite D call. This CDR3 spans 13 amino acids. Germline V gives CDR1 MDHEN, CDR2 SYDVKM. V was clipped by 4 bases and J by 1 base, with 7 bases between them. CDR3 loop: CASSSSRNTEAFF. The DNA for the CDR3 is TGTGCCAGCAGTTCCTCTAGGAACACTGAAGCTTTCTTT.

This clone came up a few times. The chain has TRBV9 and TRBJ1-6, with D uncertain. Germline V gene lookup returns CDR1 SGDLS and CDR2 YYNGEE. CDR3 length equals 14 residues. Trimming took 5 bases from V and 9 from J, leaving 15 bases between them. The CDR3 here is CASSYGRAGSPLHF. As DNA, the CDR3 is TGTGCCAGCAGTTACGGACGAGCGGGTTCACCCCTCCACTTT.

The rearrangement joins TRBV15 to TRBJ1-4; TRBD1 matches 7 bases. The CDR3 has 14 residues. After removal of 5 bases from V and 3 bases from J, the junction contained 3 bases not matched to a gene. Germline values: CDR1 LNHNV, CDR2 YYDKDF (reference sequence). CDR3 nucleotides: TGTGCCACCAGCGAGGGGGCAGCTAATGAAAAACTGTTTTTT. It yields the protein CATSEGAANEKLFF.

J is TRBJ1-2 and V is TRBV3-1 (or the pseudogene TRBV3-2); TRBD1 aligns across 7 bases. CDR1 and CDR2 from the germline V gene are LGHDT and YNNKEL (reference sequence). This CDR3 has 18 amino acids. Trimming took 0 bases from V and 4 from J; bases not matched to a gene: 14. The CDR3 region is CASSQEQLRTGSGYGYTF. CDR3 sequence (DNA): TGTGCCAGCAGCCAAGAACAACTTCGGACAGGCTCTGGCTATGGCTACACCTTC.

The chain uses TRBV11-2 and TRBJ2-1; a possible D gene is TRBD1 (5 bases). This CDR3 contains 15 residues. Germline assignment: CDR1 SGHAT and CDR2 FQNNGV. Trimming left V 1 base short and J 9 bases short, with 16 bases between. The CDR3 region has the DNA TGTGCCAGCAGCTTAGCAGGGCTCCTATCGACTGAGCAGTTCTTC. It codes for CASSLAGLLSTEQFF.

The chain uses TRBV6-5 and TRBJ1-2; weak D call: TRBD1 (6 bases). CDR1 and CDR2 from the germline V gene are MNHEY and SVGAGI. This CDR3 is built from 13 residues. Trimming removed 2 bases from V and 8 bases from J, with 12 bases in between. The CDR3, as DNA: TGTGCCAGCAGTTACGCAGGGGTTATGGGCTACACCTTC. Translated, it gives CASSYAGVMGYTF.

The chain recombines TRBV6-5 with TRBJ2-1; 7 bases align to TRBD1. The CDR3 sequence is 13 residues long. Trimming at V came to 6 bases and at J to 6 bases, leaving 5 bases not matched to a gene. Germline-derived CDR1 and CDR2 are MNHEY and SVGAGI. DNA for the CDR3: TGTGCCAGCAGACGACAGGGCGCCAATGAGCAGTTCTTC. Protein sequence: CASRRQGANEQFF.

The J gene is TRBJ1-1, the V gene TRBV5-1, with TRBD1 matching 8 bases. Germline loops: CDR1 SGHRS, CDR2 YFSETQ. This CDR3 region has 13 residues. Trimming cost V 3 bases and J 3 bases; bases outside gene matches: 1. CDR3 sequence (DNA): TGCGCCAGCAGCTGGGGACAGGACACTGAAGCTTTCTTT. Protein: CASSWGQDTEAFF.

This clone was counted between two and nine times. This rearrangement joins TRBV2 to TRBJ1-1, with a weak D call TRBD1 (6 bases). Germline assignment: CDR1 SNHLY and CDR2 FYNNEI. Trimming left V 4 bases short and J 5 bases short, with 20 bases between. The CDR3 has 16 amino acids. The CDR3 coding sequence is TGTGCCAGCAGTGCAACCGTGTCGGGGGGCAGAACTGAAGCTTTCTTT. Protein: CASSATVSGGRTEAFF.

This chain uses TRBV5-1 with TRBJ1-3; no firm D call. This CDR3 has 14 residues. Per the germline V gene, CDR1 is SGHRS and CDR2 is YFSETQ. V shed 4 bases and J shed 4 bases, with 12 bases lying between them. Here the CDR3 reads CASSTGIRGNTIYF. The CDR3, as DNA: TGCGCCAGCAGCACGGGAATACGCGGAAACACCATATATTTT.

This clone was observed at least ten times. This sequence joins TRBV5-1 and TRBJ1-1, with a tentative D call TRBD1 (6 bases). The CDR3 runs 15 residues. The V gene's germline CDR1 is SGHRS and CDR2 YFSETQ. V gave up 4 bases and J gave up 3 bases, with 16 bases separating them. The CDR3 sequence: CASSILGGRDTEAFF. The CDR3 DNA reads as TGCGCCAGCAGCATCCTAGGGGGGAGGGACACTGAAGCTTTCTTT.

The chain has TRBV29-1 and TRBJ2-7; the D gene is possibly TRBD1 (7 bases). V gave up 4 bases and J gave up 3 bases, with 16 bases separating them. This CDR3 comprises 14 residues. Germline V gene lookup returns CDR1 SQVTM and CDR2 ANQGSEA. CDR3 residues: CSVVGGNSGYEQYF. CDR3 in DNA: TGCAGCGTTGTAGGGGGCAATAGCGGCTACGAGCAGTACTTC.

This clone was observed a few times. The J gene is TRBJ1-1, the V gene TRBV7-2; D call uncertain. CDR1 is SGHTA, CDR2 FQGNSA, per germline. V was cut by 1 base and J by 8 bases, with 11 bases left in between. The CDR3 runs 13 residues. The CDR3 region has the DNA TGTGCCAGCAGCTTAGGGGCGCTTGGGGAAGCTTTCTTT. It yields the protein CASSLGALGEAFF.

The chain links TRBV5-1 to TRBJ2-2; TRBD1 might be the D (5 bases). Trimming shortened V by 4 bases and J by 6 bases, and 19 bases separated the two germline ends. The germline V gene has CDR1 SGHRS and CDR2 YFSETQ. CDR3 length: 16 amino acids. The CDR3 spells CASSPPRGGQAGELFF. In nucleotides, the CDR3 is TGCGCCAGCAGCCCCCCTAGGGGTGGGCAGGCCGGGGAGCTGTTTTTT.

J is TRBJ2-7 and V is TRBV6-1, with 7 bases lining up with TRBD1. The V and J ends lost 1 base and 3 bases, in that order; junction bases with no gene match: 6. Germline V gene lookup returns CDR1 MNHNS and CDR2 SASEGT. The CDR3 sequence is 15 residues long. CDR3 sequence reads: CASSEVSAGGYEQYF. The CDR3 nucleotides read TGTGCCAGCAGTGAAGTGTCGGCAGGGGGCTACGAGCAGTACTTC.

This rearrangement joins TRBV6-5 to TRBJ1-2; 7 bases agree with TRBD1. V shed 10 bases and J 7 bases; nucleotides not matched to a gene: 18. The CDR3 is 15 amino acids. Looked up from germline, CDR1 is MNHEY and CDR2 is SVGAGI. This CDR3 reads CATNRNGGQTLGYTF. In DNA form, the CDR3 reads TGTGCCACCAACCGGAACGGGGGACAGACCCTTGGCTACACCTTC.

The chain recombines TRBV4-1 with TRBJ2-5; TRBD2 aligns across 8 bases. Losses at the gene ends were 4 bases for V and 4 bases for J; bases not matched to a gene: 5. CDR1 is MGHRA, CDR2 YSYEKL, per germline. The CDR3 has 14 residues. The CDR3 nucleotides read TGCGCCAGCAGCCTTGGACTAGCCCGAGAGACCCAGTACTTC. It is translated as CASSLGLARETQYF.